These 27 T cell receptor beta chains originate from one sample sequenced in a study of radiation and T cells in renal cell carcinoma. Sequencing was performed with immunoSEQ multiplex PCR; in TCRdb, only in-frame clones are kept and a portion is missing. The sample yields under 30,000 clones, around 57% seen once. Treatment denoted: treatment-naive control, cytoreductive nephrectomy. The material sequenced was tumor tissue, taken from a patient whose treatment was nephrectomy without radiotherapy. These receptors were taken from a human donor with renal cell carcinoma.

By frequency in the sample, this clone is medium-sized. The CDR3 here is CASTAGSGAPLHF. The CDR3 bases are TGCGCCAGCACCGCCGGGTCGGGAGCACCCCTCCACTTT. The chain couples TRBV5-1 to TRBJ1-6; D gene uncertain. This CDR3 region has 13 residues. CDR1 is SGHRS, CDR2 YFSETQ, per germline. Trimming removed 6 bases from V and 11 bases from J, with 15 bases in between.

V gene TRBV7-3 combines with J gene TRBJ1-1; possibly TRBD1 for D (6 bases). Germline V gene lookup returns CDR1 SGHTA and CDR2 FQGTGA. The V and J ends lost 5 bases and 4 bases respectively, with 14 bases between them. This CDR3 comprises 14 residues. The CDR3 DNA is TGTGCCAGCAGCCAGGGCAGGGGTAGCACTGAAGCTTTCTTT. Protein: CASSQGRGSTEAFF. The complete variable domain, with remaining parts taken from reference TRBV7-3 and TRBJ1-1, reads GAGVSQTPSNKVTEKGKYVELRCDPISGHTALYWYRQSLGQGPEFLIYFQGTGAADDSGLPNDRFFAVRPEGSVSTLKIQRTERGDSAVYLCASSQGRGSTEAFFGQGTRLTVV.

This clone has just a few counts. This chain joins TRBV6-6 and TRBJ2-3; 11 bases match TRBD2. In germline, CDR1 is MNHNY, CDR2 SVGAGI (reference sequence). Losses at the gene ends were 9 bases for V and 4 bases for J; bases not matched to a gene: 9. The CDR3 has 15 amino acids. The CDR3 protein is CASYSGGAVSDTQYF. DNA for the CDR3: TGTGCCAGTTATAGCGGGGGGGCAGTATCAGATACGCAGTATTTT.

This clone is medium-sized in the sample. The chain couples TRBV19 to TRBJ2-7; D not resolved. The CDR3 runs 13 residues. Germline values: CDR1 LNHDA, CDR2 SQIVND (reference sequence). V lost 5 bases and J 0 bases, leaving 8 bases between the germline ends. Written as DNA, the CDR3 is TGTGCCAGTAGTCGGGCCTCCTCCTACGAGCAGTACTTC. This gives the protein CASSRASSYEQYF.

The chain uses TRBV18 and TRBJ2-2; TRBD1 might be the D (5 bases). Trimming pared 4 bases from V and 0 bases from J, leaving 9 bases between. CDR3 length: 15 residues. Germline assignment: CDR1 KGHSH and CDR2 LQKENI. The CDR3 spells CASSRQNANTGELFF. DNA for the CDR3: TGTGCCAGCTCACGACAGAATGCGAACACCGGGGAGCTGTTTTTT. The entire variable domain, with the rest obtained from reference TRBV18 and TRBJ2-2, is as follows: NAGVMQNPRHLVRRRGQEARLRCSPMKGHSHVYWYRQLPEEGLKFMVYLQKENIIDESGMPKERFSAEFPKEGPSILRIQQVVRGDSAAYFCASSRQNANTGELFFGEGSRLTVL.

The chain couples TRBV7-2 to TRBJ2-3; TRBD1 might be the D (6 bases). Germline V gene sequence: CDR1 SGHTA, CDR2 FQGNSA. V gave up 4 bases and J gave up 6 bases, with 8 bases separating them. The CDR3 is 12 residues long. DNA of the CDR3: TGTGCCAGCAGCTCCCAGGGGGATACGCAGTATTTT. Translating gives CASSSQGDTQYF.

The chain couples TRBV11-2 to TRBJ2-1, with unresolved D. Germline values: CDR1 SGHAT, CDR2 FQNNGV. The CDR3 runs to 12 residues. V shed 1 base and J shed 10 bases, with 8 bases lying between them. The CDR3 is CASSLGVGEQFF. The CDR3 region has the DNA TGTGCCAGCAGCTTAGGGGTAGGGGAGCAGTTCTTC.

The V and J genes are TRBV5-4 and TRBJ1-5; the D is unclear. Deletions cut 0 bases from V and 4 bases from J, with 8 bases between. Germline V gene data show CDR1 as SGHNT and CDR2 as YYREEE (reference sequence). The length of the CDR3 is 14 residues. The CDR3 region is CASSLDGQNQPQHF. CDR3 bases: TGTGCCAGCAGCTTGGACGGGCAGAATCAGCCCCAGCATTTT.

There are a few counts of this clone. The V call is TRBV4-3, the J call TRBJ2-7; 15 nucleotides agree with TRBD2. This CDR3 spans 16 amino acids. Germline-derived CDR1 and CDR2 are LGHNA and YSLEER. The V segment lost 0 bases and the J segment 5 bases; nucleotides outside the gene matches: 2. CDR3 residues: CASSQDRTSGGDEQYF. CDR3 in DNA: TGCGCCAGCAGCCAAGATCGGACTAGCGGGGGGGACGAGCAGTACTTC.

A single count supports this clone. This chain links TRBV4-1 with TRBJ1-2; tentative D call: TRBD1 (6 bases). CDR1 is MGHRA, CDR2 YSYEKL, per germline. This CDR3 has 16 residues. Trimming shortened V by 1 base and J by 6 bases, and 18 bases separated the two germline ends. The CDR3 sequence: CASSQGPDRTWDGYTF. Written as DNA, the CDR3 is TGCGCCAGCAGCCAAGGGCCCGACAGGACATGGGATGGCTACACCTTC.

This clone was detected only a few times. The V call is TRBV5-1, the J call TRBJ1-1; 10 bases align to TRBD1. This CDR3 spans 15 amino acids. Germline V CDR1 and CDR2: SGHRS, YFSETQ. With V trimmed by 7 bases and J by 4 bases, 10 bases remained unmatched. CDR3 residues: CASSDRDRGGTEAFF. In DNA form, the CDR3 reads TGCGCCAGCTCGGACCGGGACAGGGGTGGCACTGAAGCTTTCTTT.

The sample holds a few counts of this clone. The chain has TRBV25-1 and TRBJ2-7; D is possibly TRBD1 or TRBD2 (5 bases each). The V end lost 5 bases, the J end lost 6 bases, and 17 bases lay between the germline ends. Germline lookup yields CDR1 MGHDK and CDR2 SYGVNS. The CDR3 has 14 amino acids. CDR3 sequence: CASSPGTVRAEQYF. The DNA of the CDR3 is TGTGCCAGCAGTCCAGGGACCGTGAGGGCCGAGCAGTACTTC.

This clone was recorded only once. The genes are TRBV14 and TRBJ2-7; no definite D call. V lost 7 bases to trimming and J lost 2 bases, with 15 bases between them. The germline V gene encodes CDR1 SGHDN and CDR2 FVKESK. The CDR3 loop spans 14 amino acids. The CDR3 DNA is TGTGCCAGCAATCAGAAAGGGCCCACCTACGAGCAGTACTTC. Translation: CASNQKGPTYEQYF.

This clone was observed a handful of times. The J gene is TRBJ2-7, the V gene TRBV7-6, with D perhaps matching TRBD1 (5 bases). CDR1 and CDR2 (germline): SGHVS, FNYEAQ. The CDR3 spans 14 residues. Trimming shortened V by 5 bases and J by 3 bases, and 14 bases separated the two germline ends. CDR3 nucleotide sequence: TGTGCCAGCAGCCGGACACCCAGCCTCTACGAGCAGTACTTC. This translates into CASSRTPSLYEQYF.

The V call is TRBV23-1, the J call TRBJ2-7; tentatively, D is TRBD2 (6 bases). TRBV23-1 is treated as an ORF (open reading frame) with a function not yet certain. The V end lost 7 bases, the J end lost 2 bases, and 21 bases lay between the germline ends. There are 16 residues in the CDR3. The CDR3, as DNA: TGCGCCAGCATAAAGACACCGCTCTCGGGAGCCTACGAGCAGTACTTC. Protein: CASIKTPLSGAYEQYF.

This chain links TRBV7-2 with TRBJ2-1; D may be TRBD1 (5 bases). The CDR3 sequence is 13 residues long. V gave up 7 bases and J gave up 2 bases, with 9 bases separating them. Germline V gives CDR1 SGHTA, CDR2 FQGNSA. CDR3: CASTHRTYNEQFF. The CDR3 DNA sequence: TGTGCCAGCACCCACAGGACCTACAATGAGCAGTTCTTC. Variable domain in full (rest from reference TRBV7-2 and TRBJ2-1): GAGVSQSPSNKVTEKGKDVELRCDPISGHTALYWYRQSLGQGLEFLIYFQGNSAPDKSGLPSDRFSAERTGGSVSTLTIQRTQQEDSAVYLCASTHRTYNEQFFGPGTRLTVL.

The chain employs TRBV20-1 and TRBJ2-5, with no clear D. CDR1 and CDR2 (germline): DFQATT, SNEGSKA (reference sequence). Trimming took 3 bases from V and 5 from J, leaving 4 bases between them. The CDR3 extends over 10 amino acids. Written as DNA, the CDR3 is TGCAGTGCTAGCGGGGAGACCCAGTACTTC. Translating it yields CSASGETQYF.

CDR3 residues: CASSPGGSGYGYTF. The CDR3 region has the DNA TGCGCCAGCAGCCCCGGGGGTAGTGGCTATGGCTACACCTTC. V gene TRBV5-1 combines with J gene TRBJ1-2; tentatively, D is TRBD1 (5 bases). CDR3 length: 14 amino acids. V lost 4 bases to trimming and J lost 4 bases, with 14 bases between them. The germline gives CDR1 SGHRS, CDR2 YFSETQ.

The chain combines TRBV2 with TRBJ1-3; the D is unclear. With 4 bases removed from V and 5 bases from J, the gap between germline ends came to 0 bases. Germline V gene lookup returns CDR1 SNHLY and CDR2 FYNNEI. This CDR3 region has 10 residues. The CDR3, as DNA: TGTGCCAGCAGTGGAAACACCATATATTTT. Its protein product is CASSGNTIYF.

The chain is built from TRBV27 and TRBJ2-3; 9 bases are shared with TRBD1. V was pared by 4 bases and J by 2 bases, with 4 bases of the junction left unmatched. The CDR3 loop spans 15 amino acids. The germline gives CDR1 MNHEY, CDR2 SMNVEV (reference sequence). This chain's CDR3 is CASSSGQGHTDTQYF. The CDR3 nucleotides are TGTGCCAGCAGTTCGGGACAGGGCCACACAGATACGCAGTATTTT.

V usage is TRBV19 and J usage is TRBJ1-5; D is unresolved. The CDR3 length is 14 residues. Germline CDR1 LNHDA, CDR2 SQIVND (reference sequence). The germline V and J ends were trimmed by 2 bases and 4 bases, with 9 bases remaining between them. The CDR3 loop reads CASSIRGYNQPQHF. The CDR3 region has the DNA TGTGCCAGTAGTATAAGAGGGTATAATCAGCCCCAGCATTTT.

V usage is TRBV30 and J usage is TRBJ1-2; D is undetermined. From germline, CDR1 is GTSNPN and CDR2 SVGIG (reference sequence). V was clipped by 3 bases and J by 4 bases, with 6 bases between them. This CDR3 has 11 amino acids. The CDR3: CAWRVFYGYTF. In nucleotides, the CDR3 is TGTGCCTGGAGGGTTTTCTATGGCTACACCTTC.

This chain joins TRBV7-9 and TRBJ2-5; D may be TRBD1 or TRBD2 (5 bases each). TRBJ2-7 matches the DNA end more closely, so the J call is doubtful. The CDR3 totals 15 residues. Germline-derived CDR1 and CDR2 are SEHNR and FQNEAQ (reference sequence). Written as DNA, the CDR3 is TGTGCCAGCAGCCCCCGATGGGACGGCGACTACGAGCAGTACTTC. This gives the protein CASSPRWDGDYEQYF.

The chain links TRBV29-1 to TRBJ2-7; 8 bases fit TRBD2. The CDR3 spans 12 residues. The J segment lost 6 bases and the V segment lost 7 bases, leaving 8 bases of the junction unmatched. CDR1 is SQVTM, CDR2 ANQGSEA, per germline. CDR3 sequence reads: CSAAGLEGEQYF. In nucleotides, the CDR3 is TGCAGCGCCGCGGGACTAGAGGGCGAGCAGTACTTC.

V usage is TRBV7-9 and J usage is TRBJ2-7, with 9 bases lining up with TRBD2. J lost 2 bases, V lost 5 bases, and 7 bases had no gene match. The CDR3 totals 15 residues. The germline V gene has CDR1 SEHNR and CDR2 FQNEAQ (reference sequence). Here the CDR3 reads CASSQASGATYEQYF. CDR3 nucleotide sequence: TGTGCCAGCAGCCAGGCTAGCGGGGCTACCTACGAGCAGTACTTC.

The chain couples TRBV30 to TRBJ1-5, with TRBD1 identical over 11 bases. Germline V gene lookup returns CDR1 GTSNPN and CDR2 SVGIG (reference sequence). The CDR3 contains 17 residues. J lost 3 bases, V lost 3 bases, and 10 bases had no gene match. CDR3 coding DNA: TGTGCCTGGAGCCCCGCCGGGACAGGGGGATCCAATCAGCCCCAGCATTTT. Translation gives CAWSPAGTGGSNQPQHF.

This clone was observed a handful of times. The junction and the germline gene differ at one end; a read error may be behind it. The V and J genes are TRBV27 and TRBJ2-3; D ambiguous. The germline V gene encodes CDR1 MNHEY and CDR2 SMNVEV (reference sequence). This CDR3 contains 8 residues. CDR3 sequence: CASGYGPF. Written as DNA, the CDR3 is TGTGCCAGCGGTTATGGGCCCTTT.